Listed here is a single T cell receptor beta chain. The PCR made use of 60 Vbeta and 13 Jbeta primers. Sequencing was performed with immunoSEQ multiplex PCR; in TCRdb, only in-frame clones are kept and a portion is missing. The sample gives a few hundred thousand clones, 82% of which show up once; 0.58% is in the top ten. The data originate from a study of cytomegalovirus exposure and HLA in healthy donors. Trimming cost V 5 bases and J 6 bases, with 21 bases left between them. In germline, CDR1 is SGHDT, CDR2 YYEEEE. This CDR3 is built from 16 residues. V and J are TRBV5-6 and TRBJ2-1, with TRBD1 as a possible D gene (6 bases). The sequence was obtained from a woman between 40 and 55 years old in good health and CMV-seronegative. Sample: PBMCs. CDR3 DNA sequence: TGTGCCAGCAGGTTAAGACAGGCGGGCGGGCGCAATGAGCAGTTCTTC. Encoded protein: CASRLRQAGGRNEQFF.